This passage covers 12 T cell receptor beta chains from one sample sequenced in a study of blood T cell repertoires in COVID-19. Produced via immunoSEQ multiplex PCR; TCRdb's table is partial and in-frame only. The repertoire consists of 250,000 to 350,000 clones, with roughly 90% occurring once and the leading ten covering about an eighth. Sequencing was done on a sample of peripheral blood. All receptors derive from a woman in her fifties or sixties with acute or convalescent COVID-19.

The rearrangement uses TRBV6-1 and TRBJ1-5, with 8 bases identical to TRBD1. This CDR3 spans 16 amino acids. Looked up from germline, CDR1 is MNHNS and CDR2 is SASEGT. V lost 3 bases and J lost 7; bases outside the gene matches: 11. The CDR3 reads CASSDRPTGVRQPQHF. For the CDR3, the DNA is TGTGCCAGCAGTGACCGGCCGACAGGGGTCAGGCAGCCCCAGCATTTT.

This clone was recorded once. The V and J genes are TRBV3-1 (or the pseudogene TRBV3-2) and TRBJ1-2; D may be TRBD1 (5 bases). The CDR3 consists of 12 residues. Trimming removed 0 bases from V and 6 bases from J, with 5 bases in between. The V gene's germline CDR1 is LGHDT and CDR2 YNNKEL (reference sequence). CDR3 sequence reads: CASSQEGDGYTF. CDR3 bases: TGTGCCAGCAGCCAAGAAGGGGATGGCTACACCTTC.

Regarding this clone: Other DNA sequences from this sample encode an identical CDR3 as well. The rearrangement links TRBV18 to TRBJ1-2; D unresolved. Between the trimmed V and J ends, which lost 2 bases and 6 bases, there was a span of 7 bases. Germline V gene data show CDR1 as KGHSH and CDR2 as LQKENI. This CDR3 has 12 amino acids. The CDR3 loop reads CASSPGPDGYTF. As DNA, the CDR3 is TGTGCCAGCTCACCAGGGCCTGATGGCTACACCTTC. Full variable domain (missing parts from reference TRBV18 and TRBJ1-2): NAGVMQNPRHLVRRRGQEARLRCSPMKGHSHVYWYRQLPEEGLKFMVYLQKENIIDESGMPKERFSAEFPKEGPSILRIQQVVRGDSAAYFCASSPGPDGYTFGSGTRLTVV.

The V gene is TRBV29-1, the J gene TRBJ2-1; D is undetermined. The CDR3 is made up of 12 amino acids. Germline CDR1 reads SQVTM; CDR2 reads ANQGSEA. V was shortened by 1 base and J by 5 bases, with 6 bases between the two germline ends. The CDR3 protein is CSVEGLDNEQFF. CDR3 sequence (DNA): TGCAGCGTTGAAGGGCTAGACAATGAGCAGTTCTTC.

The chain carries TRBV7-2 and TRBJ1-4, with 10 bases aligning to TRBD1. With 5 bases clipped from V and 4 bases from J, the junction kept 1 base outside the gene matches. Germline V gives CDR1 SGHTA, CDR2 FQGNSA. The CDR3 is 14 amino acids. CDR3 residues: CASSRDRGNEKLFF. The CDR3 DNA is TGTGCCAGCAGCCGGGACAGGGGTAATGAAAAACTGTTTTTT. Drawing the rest from reference TRBV7-2 and TRBJ1-4, the complete variable domain is GAGVSQSPSNKVTEKGKDVELRCDPISGHTALYWYRQSLGQGLEFLIYFQGNSAPDKSGLPSDRFSAERTGGSVSTLTIQRTQQEDSAVYLCASSRDRGNEKLFFGSGTQLSVL.

The J gene is TRBJ2-7, the V gene TRBV4-1; possibly TRBD1 for D (5 bases). This CDR3 contains 16 residues. CDR1 is MGHRA and CDR2 is YSYEKL in the germline V gene. With 0 bases removed from V and 5 bases from J, the gap between germline ends came to 17 bases. CDR3: CASSQETAQGFHEQYF. The DNA for the CDR3 is TGCGCCAGCAGCCAAGAAACGGCGCAGGGTTTCCACGAGCAGTACTTC.

The chain combines TRBV6-2 or TRBV6-3 with TRBJ1-2; perhaps TRBD1 as D (5 bases). This CDR3 spans 13 amino acids. Per the germline V gene, CDR1 is MNHEY and CDR2 is SVGEGT. V lost 4 bases and J lost 7, with 13 bases in between. The CDR3 loop is CASSFPGTFGYTF. The CDR3 coding sequence is TGTGCCAGCAGTTTCCCGGGGACTTTTGGCTACACCTTC.

The CDR3 DNA is TGTGCCAGCAGCTTAGACCGACGGGAAGAAAAACTGTTTTTT. Its protein is CASSLDRREEKLFF. This chain uses TRBV7-8 with TRBJ1-4; the D is unclear. The CDR3 runs 14 residues. V was shortened by 1 base and J by 8 bases, with 11 bases between the two germline ends. Looked up from germline, CDR1 is SGHVS and CDR2 is FQNEAQ.

The chain combines TRBV7-8 with TRBJ1-2; 9 nucleotides match TRBD1. Germline V gene lookup returns CDR1 SGHVS and CDR2 FQNEAQ. V gave up 5 bases and J gave up 4 bases; unmatched junction bases: 2. The CDR3 runs 13 residues. CDR3 residues: CASSGTGIYGYTF. DNA of the CDR3: TGTGCCAGCAGCGGGACAGGGATCTATGGCTACACCTTC.

In this sample, this clone turned up a few times. Other nucleotide sequences from this sample produce the same CDR3. This sequence joins TRBV2 and TRBJ1-5, with 7 bases identical to TRBD1. The CDR3 is 15 amino acids. Germline CDR1 and CDR2: SNHLY and FYNNEI. V shed 6 bases and J 0 bases; nucleotides not matched to a gene: 5. This CDR3 reads CASRRTGDSNQPQHF. DNA for the CDR3: TGTGCCAGCAGACGAACAGGGGATAGCAATCAGCCCCAGCATTTT.

V and J are TRBV14 and TRBJ1-6; 8 positions agree with TRBD1. CDR3 length equals 18 residues. CDR1 and CDR2 (germline): SGHDN, FVKESK. The J segment lost 14 bases and the V segment lost 4 bases, leaving 22 bases of the junction unmatched. The CDR3 reads CASSPQHDGKQGVKSLHF. DNA of the CDR3: TGTGCCAGCAGCCCTCAGCACGATGGGAAACAGGGGGTTAAGTCCCTCCACTTT.

The rearrangement uses TRBV5-8 and TRBJ2-2; a possible D gene is TRBD1 (6 bases). Looked up from germline, CDR1 is SGHTS and CDR2 is YDEGEE. The CDR3 consists of 17 residues. V shed 4 bases and J shed 2 bases, with 18 bases lying between them. The CDR3: CASSRTVLATNTGELFF. The DNA of the CDR3 is TGTGCCAGCAGCCGGACAGTGCTCGCGACAAACACCGGGGAGCTGTTTTTT.